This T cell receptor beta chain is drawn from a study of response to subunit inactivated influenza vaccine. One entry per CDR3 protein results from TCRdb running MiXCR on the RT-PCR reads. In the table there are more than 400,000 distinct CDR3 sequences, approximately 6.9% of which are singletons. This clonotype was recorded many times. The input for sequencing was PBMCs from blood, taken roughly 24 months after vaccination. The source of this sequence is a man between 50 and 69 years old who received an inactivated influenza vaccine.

The CDR3 reads CAISGARNEQFF. CDR3 nucleotide sequence: TGTGCCATCAGTGGCGCGCGCAATGAGCAGTTCTTC. The chain is built from TRBV10-3 and TRBJ2-1; D gene unclear. V was pared by 4 bases and J by 6 bases, with 7 bases between. Per the germline V gene, CDR1 is ENHRY and CDR2 is SYGVKD. CDR3 length: 12 residues.